The 20 T cell receptor beta chains given below trace back to one sample, sequenced in a study of response to subunit inactivated influenza vaccine. TCRdb analysed the RT-PCR reads with MiXCR anew, one entry per CDR3 protein. The sample lists about 310,000 distinct CDR3 sequences; roughly a fifth were seen once. The source material was PBMCs from blood, sampled about 19 months after vaccination. The source of these receptors is a man aged 50 to 69 who received an inactivated influenza vaccine.

This chain links TRBV4-1 with TRBJ2-7, with D perhaps given as TRBD1 or TRBD2 (5 bases each). The CDR3 extends over 11 amino acids. The germline V and J ends were trimmed by 6 bases and 5 bases, with 8 bases remaining between them. Germline CDR1 reads MGHRA; CDR2 reads YSYEKL. The CDR3 coding sequence is TGCGCCAGCAGGGGGGTCGACGAGCAGTACTTC. This gives the protein CASRGVDEQYF.

The chain combines TRBV3-1 with TRBJ2-3, with D perhaps matching TRBD2 (6 bases). The CDR3 sequence is 18 residues long. Per germline, CDR1 LGHDT and CDR2 YNNKEL (reference sequence). Trimming cost V 0 bases and J 2 bases, with 18 bases left between them. Here the CDR3 reads CASSQDEAGPPYTDTQYF. The CDR3 bases are TGTGCCAGCAGCCAAGATGAAGCGGGCCCACCCTACACAGATACGCAGTATTTT.

This clonotype turned up a few times. This chain links TRBV7-2 with TRBJ1-5, with D hard to call. The CDR3 sequence is 16 residues long. Between the trimmed V and J ends, which lost 2 bases and 7 bases, there was a span of 18 bases. Looked up from germline, CDR1 is SGHTA and CDR2 is FQGNSA. The CDR3 is CASSLFARAVRQPQHF. The CDR3 nucleotides read TGTGCCAGCAGCTTATTTGCAAGGGCCGTACGGCAGCCCCAGCATTTT.

This clonotype has only a few counts. The V gene is TRBV4-3, the J gene TRBJ2-7; TRBD2 is a possible D gene (5 bases). The CDR3 contains 14 residues. Trimming took off 0 bases at V and 3 bases at J, with 9 bases between the two ends. CDR1 is LGHNA and CDR2 is YSLEER in the germline V gene. The CDR3 sequence is CASSQDWRSYEQYF. The CDR3 bases are TGCGCCAGCAGCCAAGATTGGAGGAGCTACGAGCAGTACTTC.

There are a few counts of this clonotype. The chain employs TRBV10-3 and TRBJ2-3, with D possibly matching TRBD2 (5 bases). Between the trimmed V and J ends, which lost 4 bases and 5 bases, there was a span of 10 bases. The germline gives CDR1 ENHRY, CDR2 SYGVKD. The CDR3 is made up of 13 amino acids. The CDR3 spells CAISGVGRDTQYF. The CDR3 DNA sequence: TGTGCCATCAGTGGGGTGGGGAGAGATACGCAGTATTTT.

This clonotype was seen ten or more times. CDR3 sequence reads: CASRPTVYSNQPQHF. The DNA for the CDR3 is TGTGCCAGCAGACCGACAGTCTATAGCAATCAGCCCCAGCATTTT. This chain uses TRBV6-1 with TRBJ1-5, with D possibly being TRBD1 (5 bases). The CDR3 consists of 15 residues. Germline V lookup: CDR1 MNHNS, CDR2 SASEGT. Trimming stripped 6 bases from V and 0 bases from J, with 12 bases between.

The chain is built from TRBV27 and TRBJ2-7, with 9 bases lining up with TRBD1. The trim removed 5 bases at V and 6 bases at J, leaving 11 bases unmatched. Germline V gene data show CDR1 as MNHEY and CDR2 as SMNVEV (reference sequence). The CDR3 consists of 15 residues. CDR3 DNA sequence: TGTGCCAGCAGTCCAACCGGGGACAGGGCCCGCGAGCAGTACTTC. This translates into CASSPTGDRAREQYF.

The rearrangement uses TRBV7-2 and TRBJ1-6; D gene unclear. Trimming cost V 5 bases and J 2 bases, with 16 bases left between them. Per germline, CDR1 SGHTA and CDR2 FQGNSA. CDR3 length: 17 residues. DNA of the CDR3: TGTGCCAGCAGCCCCCACGGCCCTTCGGCCTATAATTCACCCCTCCACTTT. Translation gives CASSPHGPSAYNSPLHF.

The genes are TRBV6-5 and TRBJ2-4; the match to TRBD1 covers 7 bases. V lost 0 bases and J lost 4; bases outside the gene matches: 12. Germline lookup yields CDR1 MNHEY and CDR2 SVGAGI. CDR3 length equals 18 residues. Here the CDR3 DNA reads TGTGCCAGCAGTTACTCGGGCCCGGGACAGATAAGTAAAAACATTCAGTACTTC. Residues: CASSYSGPGQISKNIQYF.

This clonotype has more than one count but fewer than ten. V gene TRBV5-1 combines with J gene TRBJ1-1, with D perhaps matching TRBD1 (5 bases). V lost 0 bases and J 5 bases, leaving 14 bases between the germline ends. The CDR3 contains 15 residues. Germline assignment: CDR1 SGHRS and CDR2 YFSETQ. CDR3 nucleotides: TGCGCCAGCAGCTTGGTTTCCCGAGGGGTTACTGAAGCTTTCTTT. Protein sequence: CASSLVSRGVTEAFF.

This clonotype was recorded a few times. This chain connects TRBV6-1 to TRBJ1-2, with D tentatively TRBD1 (6 bases). The CDR3 spans 15 residues. Germline V gene data show CDR1 as MNHNS and CDR2 as SASEGT. V dropped 6 bases and J dropped 4 bases, with 18 bases sitting between them. CDR3 in DNA: TGTGCCAGCAGCTCCATCCACGGGGGCCTCTATGGCTACACCTTC. Amino acids: CASSSIHGGLYGYTF.

This chain joins TRBV5-1 and TRBJ2-2, with no clear D. Between the trimmed V and J ends, which lost 6 bases and 5 bases, there was a span of 5 bases. Per the germline V gene, CDR1 is SGHRS and CDR2 is YFSETQ. The CDR3 has 11 residues. The CDR3 reads CASTVTGELFF. The CDR3 bases are TGCGCCAGCACGGTTACCGGGGAGCTGTTTTTT.

The J gene is TRBJ2-1, the V gene TRBV6-2 or TRBV6-3; 11 nucleotides agree with TRBD2. V was clipped by 2 bases and J by 7 bases; unmatched bases: 10. The CDR3 runs to 17 residues. Per the germline V gene, CDR1 is MNHEY and CDR2 is SVGEGT. The CDR3 sequence: CASSYEIAGGPLNEQFF. The CDR3 DNA sequence: TGTGCCAGCAGTTACGAGATAGCGGGGGGGCCTCTAAATGAGCAGTTCTTC.

Many counts were recorded for this clonotype. The rearrangement uses TRBV19 and TRBJ1-2, with TRBD1 as a possible D gene (6 bases). This CDR3 has 14 amino acids. Germline CDR1 and CDR2: LNHDA and SQIVND (reference sequence). Trimming stripped 6 bases from V and 4 bases from J, with 15 bases between. The CDR3 DNA is TGTGCCAGTAGACAACAGGGAAGGCTCTATGGCTACACCTTC. Translated, it gives CASRQQGRLYGYTF.

The rearrangement uses TRBV18 and TRBJ1-5; 8 positions match TRBD1. The CDR3 extends over 16 amino acids. The V segment lost 2 bases and the J segment 4 bases; nucleotides outside the gene matches: 7. Germline values: CDR1 KGHSH, CDR2 LQKENI. The CDR3 sequence: CASSPEPQGVNQPQHF. For the CDR3, the DNA is TGTGCCAGCTCACCAGAACCACAGGGGGTGAATCAGCCCCAGCATTTT.

This chain joins TRBV29-1 and TRBJ2-3; D remains unclear. Trimming took off 3 bases at V and 3 bases at J, with 10 bases between the two ends. The CDR3 loop spans 13 amino acids. Germline values: CDR1 SQVTM, CDR2 ANQGSEA. The CDR3, as DNA: TGCAGCGTTGAGGTTACCATGACAGATACGCAGTATTTT. This gives the protein CSVEVTMTDTQYF.

A note on this clonotype: Compared with germline, one end of the junction differs, possibly owing to a read error. The genes are TRBV20-1 and TRBJ2-3, with 8 bases fitting TRBD2. Germline assignment: CDR1 DFQATT and CDR2 SNEGSKA (reference sequence). The CDR3 extends over 12 amino acids. This chain's CDR3 is CGASGGWDTQYF. As DNA, the CDR3 is TGCGGTGCTTCGGGAGGGTGGGATACGCAGTATTTT.

In this sample, this clonotype turned up many times. The chain is built from TRBV20-1 and TRBJ1-5; tentative D call: TRBD1 (5 bases). Looked up from germline, CDR1 is DFQATT and CDR2 is SNEGSKA (reference sequence). Trimming pared 3 bases from V and 2 bases from J, leaving 5 bases between. CDR3 length: 12 amino acids. The CDR3 nucleotides are TGCAGTGCTAGCAGGGGCAATCAGCCCCAGCATTTT. Translating it yields CSASRGNQPQHF.

This clonotype turned up a few times. J is TRBJ1-2 and V is TRBV7-2; TRBD1 might be the D (6 bases). Germline V lookup: CDR1 SGHTA, CDR2 FQGNSA. The CDR3 consists of 17 residues. The V gene lost 2 bases and the J gene lost 2 bases, with 18 bases spanning the gap. CDR3 DNA sequence: TGTGCCAGCAGCTTAAGATTCGGTCGGCAGGGGAACTATGGCTACACCTTC. This codes for CASSLRFGRQGNYGYTF.

The chain uses TRBV10-2 and TRBJ2-7; TRBD1 is a possible D gene (5 bases). Germline loops: CDR1 WSHSY, CDR2 SAAADI. Deletions cut 2 bases from V and 6 bases from J, with 8 bases between. The CDR3 loop spans 12 amino acids. CDR3 sequence reads: CASSEQGAEQYF. The CDR3 DNA follows: TGCGCCAGCAGTGAGCAAGGGGCCGAGCAGTACTTC.